This T cell receptor beta chain was sequenced for a study of blood T cell repertoires in COVID-19. Study overall: Italy, Spain and the United States were the sources of the convalescent and acute COVID-19 samples. T cells, B-cell-depleted T cells, or PBMCs provided the cDNA or gDNA that served as material.

Trimming took off 4 bases at V and 2 bases at J, with 7 bases between the two ends. This CDR3 region has 13 residues. Germline V gene data show CDR1 as SGDLS and CDR2 as YYNGEE. Those enrolled, adults aged roughly 18 to 89 years, came from about two dozen US areas. TCRdb's table, derived via immunoSEQ multiplex PCR, lists solely in-frame clones and lacks some. The table shows 200,000 to 300,000 clones, with more than 70% occurring only once. Sequences were obtained from PBMCs or T cells enriched from blood (not recorded which). This TCR was recovered from a woman between 40 and 55 years old with acute COVID-19. This chain uses TRBV9 with TRBJ2-1; D unclear. The chain's CDR3 is CASSYTPYNEQFF. CDR3 sequence (DNA): TGTGCCAGCAGCTATACACCCTACAATGAGCAGTTCTTC.